The present TCR beta chain was sequenced within a study of response to subunit inactivated influenza vaccine. Using its own MiXCR run on the RT-PCR reads, TCRdb lists one record per CDR3 protein. The data show 610,000 or so distinct CDR3 sequences, around 13% seen once. Trimming removed 7 bases from V and 8 bases from J, with 14 bases in between. The CDR3 contains 12 residues. Germline V gene lookup returns CDR1 SGHAT and CDR2 FQNNGV. A few counts support this clonotype. The sample in question was PBMCs from blood, obtained about 11 days after vaccination. The chain carries TRBV11-2 and TRBJ1-2; no firm D call. This clonotype was sampled from a man aged 45-60 years who received an inactivated influenza vaccine. This chain's CDR3 is CASTPTGFGYTF. Here the CDR3 DNA reads TGTGCCAGCACCCCCACCGGATTCGGCTACACCTTC.